These 15 T cell receptor beta chains share one sample of origin, sequenced in a study of blood T cell repertoires in COVID-19. The repertoire was sequenced with immunoSEQ multiplex PCR; TCRdb's copy has only in-frame clones and lacks some. The sample includes 200,000 to 250,000 clones, around four fifths of them seen just once. The specimen was peripheral blood. Receptors originate from a man aged 25 to 45 with active or convalescent COVID-19.

In its sample, this clone was seen once. The rearrangement uses TRBV4-1 and TRBJ1-1, with D possibly matching TRBD1 (5 bases). Germline CDR1 reads MGHRA; CDR2 reads YSYEKL. This CDR3 contains 17 residues. Between the trimmed V and J ends, which lost 2 bases and 3 bases, there was a span of 19 bases. The DNA of the CDR3 is TGCGCCAGCAGCCAACTTTCACAGGCCTCTAAAGACACTGAAGCTTTCTTT. Its protein product is CASSQLSQASKDTEAFF.

This chain uses TRBV28 with TRBJ1-4, with D possibly matching TRBD1 (5 bases). Trimming pared 2 bases from V and 10 bases from J, leaving 14 bases between. This CDR3 is 14 amino acids long. CDR1 and CDR2 (germline): MDHEN, SYDVKM. CDR3 coding DNA: TGTGCCAGCAGTTTAGCAGGGCCCGGGAGAAAACTGTTTTTT. Translating it yields CASSLAGPGRKLFF.

This chain connects TRBV11-2 to TRBJ2-1, with 12 bases identical to TRBD2. J lost 4 bases, V lost 10 bases, and 5 bases had no gene match. CDR1 SGHAT and CDR2 FQNNGV come from the germline V gene. This CDR3 has 14 residues. The CDR3 loop is CATHGLAGYNEQFF. The CDR3 region has the DNA TGTGCCACCCATGGACTAGCGGGATACAATGAGCAGTTCTTC.

The chain recombines TRBV28 with TRBJ2-4, with 10 bases matching TRBD2. CDR1 MDHEN and CDR2 SYDVKM come from the germline V gene. The CDR3 length is 15 residues. J gave up 2 bases and V 7 bases, and 5 bases lay outside the gene matches. The CDR3 spells CASKAGGLTKNIQYF. In nucleotides, the CDR3 is TGTGCCAGCAAAGCGGGAGGGCTTACCAAAAACATTCAGTACTTC.

Written as DNA, the CDR3 is TGTGCCAGCTCACCAGAGGGCCTGAATACGCAGTATTTT. Amino acid sequence: CASSPEGLNTQYF. The chain is built from TRBV18 and TRBJ2-3; D possibly corresponds to TRBD2 (5 bases). CDR1 is KGHSH and CDR2 is LQKENI in the germline V gene. With 2 bases removed from V and 7 bases from J, the gap between germline ends came to 10 bases. This CDR3 has 13 residues.

The chain has TRBV7-2 and TRBJ2-5; 10 positions match TRBD2. V lost 1 base, J lost 2 bases, and 7 bases stayed unmatched. There are 17 residues in the CDR3. Germline V gene lookup returns CDR1 SGHTA and CDR2 FQGNSA. The CDR3 loop is CASSLEEAGGPQETQYF. The CDR3 coding sequence is TGTGCCAGCAGCTTAGAGGAAGCGGGGGGGCCTCAAGAGACCCAGTACTTC.

This clone was counted only a few times. This sequence joins TRBV28 and TRBJ1-5; D gene unclear. This CDR3 contains 15 residues. Trimming cost V 5 bases and J 1 base, with 12 bases left between them. Per the germline V gene, CDR1 is MDHEN and CDR2 is SYDVKM. CDR3 sequence (DNA): TGTGCCAGCAGTCCGATTCGGCGGAGCAATCAGCCCCAGCATTTT. The encoded protein is CASSPIRRSNQPQHF.

This clone came up a few times. The chain employs TRBV9 and TRBJ1-6, with 8 bases that match TRBD1. The CDR3 has 14 amino acids. The V segment lost 3 bases and the J segment 7 bases; nucleotides outside the gene matches: 3. Looked up from germline, CDR1 is SGDLS and CDR2 is YYNGEE. The CDR3 spells CASSADRGNSPLHF. Written as DNA, the CDR3 is TGTGCCAGCAGCGCCGACAGGGGCAATTCACCCCTCCACTTT.

The chain has TRBV18 and TRBJ1-2, with TRBD1 matching 7 bases. The CDR3 has 15 residues. Trimming cost V 1 base and J 7 bases; bases outside gene matches: 9. Germline CDR1 reads KGHSH; CDR2 reads LQKENI. CDR3 in amino acids: CASSPRTGLYGGYTF. CDR3 bases: TGTGCCAGCTCACCACGGACAGGCCTCTATGGTGGCTACACCTTC. Full variable domain (outside the CDR3, taken from reference TRBV18 and TRBJ1-2): NAGVMQNPRHLVRRRGQEARLRCSPMKGHSHVYWYRQLPEEGLKFMVYLQKENIIDESGMPKERFSAEFPKEGPSILRIQQVVRGDSAAYFCASSPRTGLYGGYTFGSGTRLTVV.

This clone appeared a single time. The chain is built from TRBV20-1 and TRBJ2-7; no firm D call. The CDR3 sequence is 10 residues long. Trimming took off 4 bases at V and 2 bases at J, with 3 bases between the two ends. The germline V gene has CDR1 DFQATT and CDR2 SNEGSKA (reference sequence). The CDR3 loop is CSATAYEQYF. The CDR3 DNA reads TGCAGTGCTACCGCCTACGAGCAGTACTTC.

The rearrangement links TRBV18 to TRBJ1-1; tentative D call: TRBD1 (6 bases). Trimming pared 0 bases from V and 10 bases from J, leaving 15 bases between. Germline assignment: CDR1 KGHSH and CDR2 LQKENI. The CDR3 has 14 residues. The CDR3 here is CASSPPGTPQGAFF. CDR3 bases: TGTGCCAGCTCACCACCGGGGACACCCCAGGGAGCTTTCTTT.

The chain uses TRBV2 and TRBJ2-7; 7 bases are a match to TRBD2. CDR1 and CDR2 (germline): SNHLY, FYNNEI. The CDR3 length is 14 residues. J was trimmed by 4 bases and V by 6 bases; bases with no gene match: 9. The CDR3 DNA reads as TGTGCCAGCAGGCGGACGGGAGGAGCGTACGAGCAGTACTTC. This translates into CASRRTGGAYEQYF.

The count of this clone is one. This chain joins TRBV7-2 and TRBJ2-7; 9 bases map to TRBD2. V was pared by 4 bases and J by 4 bases, with 8 bases of the junction left unmatched. This CDR3 region has 15 residues. The germline V gene encodes CDR1 SGHTA and CDR2 FQGNSA. This chain's CDR3 is CASSSTGLAYYEQYF. CDR3 DNA: TGTGCCAGCAGCTCCACGGGACTAGCTTATTACGAGCAGTACTTC.

J is TRBJ2-6 and V is TRBV30; D not certain. Trimming pared 5 bases from V and 1 base from J, leaving 6 bases between. The germline CDR1 and CDR2 sequences are GTSNPN and SVGIG (reference sequence). CDR3 size: 13 residues. CDR3 bases: TGTGCCTGGTCTAGTTCTGGGGCCAACGTCCTGACTTTC. Residues: CAWSSSGANVLTF. The variable domain in full, with the rest retrieved from reference TRBV30 and TRBJ2-6, is SQTIHQWPATLVQPVGSPLSLECTVEGTSNPNLYWYRQAAGRGLQLLFYSVGIGQISSEVPQNLSASRPQDRQFILSSKKLLLSDSGFYLCAWSSSGANVLTFGAGSRLTVL.

There are a few counts of this clone. V is TRBV7-8 and J is TRBJ2-2; 8 nucleotides align to TRBD2. The CDR3 loop spans 16 amino acids. Germline V gives CDR1 SGHVS, CDR2 FQNEAQ. The trim removed 3 bases at V and 7 bases at J, leaving 10 bases unmatched. DNA of the CDR3: TGTGCCAGCAGCTTCAGGCCACTAGCGGTCGGCGGGGAGCTGTTTTTT. The encoded protein is CASSFRPLAVGGELFF. Full variable domain (remainder filled in from reference TRBV7-8 and TRBJ2-2): GAGVSQSPRYKVAKRGQDVALRCDPISGHVSLFWYQQALGQGPEFLTYFQNEAQLDKSGLPSDRFFAERPEGSVSTLKIQRTQQEDSAVYLCASSFRPLAVGGELFFGEGSRLTVL.